This passage covers 22 T cell receptor beta chains from one sample sequenced in a study of T cell changes during pregnancy in multiple sclerosis. Only in-frame clones appear in the TCRdb table, and some are missing; sequencing was by immunoSEQ multiplex PCR. The sample holds about 92,000 clones; 92% are singletons and the top ten take approximately 2.6%. The sequencing used peripheral blood, collected in the first trimester of pregnancy. The receptors shown here come from a female donor with multiple sclerosis, enrolled in a pregnancy study.

The chain combines TRBV19 with TRBJ2-1; 8 positions match TRBD2. Germline V gene data show CDR1 as LNHDA and CDR2 as SQIVND (reference sequence). The junction had 8 bases not matched to a gene; V was cut back by 3 bases and J by 7 bases. The CDR3 loop spans 15 amino acids. CDR3 in DNA: TGTGCCAGTAGTATGGACGGGAGGGAATGGAATGAGCAGTTCTTC. Residues: CASSMDGREWNEQFF.

The gene calls are TRBV19 and TRBJ1-2; D is uncertain. CDR1 and CDR2 from the germline V gene are LNHDA and SQIVND (reference sequence). The V end lost 7 bases, the J end lost 0 bases, and 6 bases lay between the germline ends. The CDR3 contains 12 residues. The CDR3 DNA sequence: TGTGCCAGTAACATCCCTAACTATGGCTACACCTTC. It specifies CASNIPNYGYTF.

This rearrangement joins TRBV19 to TRBJ2-5, with D possibly being TRBD2 (5 bases). Germline lookup yields CDR1 LNHDA and CDR2 SQIVND (reference sequence). Trimming stripped 4 bases from V and 2 bases from J, with 11 bases between. This CDR3 region has 14 residues. CDR3 loop: CASSRAPGQETQYF. CDR3 in DNA: TGTGCCAGTAGTAGAGCTCCGGGACAAGAGACCCAGTACTTC. Together with reference TRBV19 and TRBJ2-5, the CDR3 gives the full variable domain: DGGITQSPKYLFRKEGQNVTLSCEQNLNHDAMYWYRQDPGQGLRLIYYSQIVNDFQKGDIAEGYSVSREKKESFPLTVTSAQKNPTAFYLCASSRAPGQETQYFGPGTRLLVL.

The rearrangement uses TRBV6-1 and TRBJ2-3; 8 bases fit TRBD2. Trimming at V came to 4 bases and at J to 0 bases, leaving 9 bases not matched to a gene. This CDR3 is 17 amino acids long. CDR1 and CDR2 (germline): MNHNS, SASEGT. The CDR3 nucleotides read TGTGCCAGCAGTGTGTTGTCTAGCGGGTCTAGCACAGATACGCAGTATTTT. It translates to CASSVLSSGSSTDTQYF.

The chain is built from TRBV5-1 and TRBJ2-7, with a tentative D call TRBD2 (7 bases). This CDR3 has 14 amino acids. With 4 bases removed from V and 2 bases from J, the gap between germline ends came to 13 bases. The germline V gene encodes CDR1 SGHRS and CDR2 YFSETQ. CDR3 residues: CASSPEGGAYEQYF. CDR3 DNA: TGCGCCAGCAGCCCAGAGGGGGGGGCCTACGAGCAGTACTTC.

The genes are TRBV15 and TRBJ2-1; D remains unclear. V was shortened by 0 bases and J by 6 bases, with 9 bases between the two germline ends. This CDR3 comprises 14 residues. Germline lookup yields CDR1 LNHNV and CDR2 YYDKDF (reference sequence). The CDR3 DNA reads as TGTGCCACCAGCAGAGATCTTGCCAGCAATGAGCAGTTCTTC. It specifies CATSRDLASNEQFF.

The rearrangement joins TRBV14 to TRBJ2-7; 7 nucleotides line up with TRBD1. Germline-derived CDR1 and CDR2 are SGHDN and FVKESK. The V segment lost 2 bases and the J segment 4 bases; nucleotides outside the gene matches: 11. The CDR3 totals 16 residues. The chain's CDR3 is CASSQRTGAWIYEQYF. The CDR3 DNA reads TGTGCCAGCAGCCAACGAACAGGGGCGTGGATTTACGAGCAGTACTTC.

This chain links TRBV5-1 with TRBJ2-1; TRBD2 aligns across 14 bases. The CDR3 extends over 15 amino acids. CDR1 is SGHRS and CDR2 is YFSETQ in the germline V gene. J gave up 10 bases and V 3 bases, and 6 bases lay outside the gene matches. CDR3 in amino acids: CASSWGTSGSGEQFF. CDR3 nucleotides: TGCGCCAGCAGCTGGGGGACTAGCGGGAGTGGCGAGCAGTTCTTC.

The chain couples TRBV5-4 to TRBJ2-1; 7 bases align to TRBD2. The CDR3 is 14 amino acids. Trimming cost V 7 bases and J 7 bases; bases outside gene matches: 11. CDR1 is SGHNT and CDR2 is YYREEE in the germline V gene (reference sequence). The chain's CDR3 is CASQTGLVENEQFF. CDR3 bases: TGTGCCAGCCAGACCGGACTAGTTGAGAATGAGCAGTTCTTC.

The V and J genes are TRBV7-3 and TRBJ1-1; D possibly corresponds to TRBD1 (5 bases). The germline V and J ends were trimmed by 2 bases and 1 base, with 8 bases remaining between them. The CDR3 extends over 14 amino acids. In germline, CDR1 is SGHTA, CDR2 FQGTGA. The CDR3 coding sequence is TGTGCCAGCAGCTTAGGGACTGGGAACACTGAAGCTTTCTTT. Amino acids: CASSLGTGNTEAFF.

The V and J genes are TRBV11-3 and TRBJ2-7; D is uncertain. Germline V CDR1 and CDR2: SGHNT, YENEEA. This CDR3 has 14 amino acids. Trimming removed 8 bases at V and 2 bases at J, with 16 bases between. CDR3 protein: CASPFPNVAYEQYF. DNA of the CDR3: TGTGCCAGCCCCTTCCCTAACGTAGCCTACGAGCAGTACTTC.

V gene TRBV5-4 combines with J gene TRBJ1-2; D possibly corresponds to TRBD1 (5 bases). Germline CDR1 and CDR2: SGHNT and YYREEE (reference sequence). V was pared by 0 bases and J by 3 bases, with 12 bases between. The CDR3 contains 15 residues. The CDR3 DNA is TGTGCCAGCAGCTTGGGTGCAGGGTACGACTATGGCTACACCTTC. Its translation is CASSLGAGYDYGYTF. Looking up the rest from reference TRBV5-4 and TRBJ1-2 gives the full variable domain: ETGVTQSPTHLIKTRGQQVTLRCSSQSGHNTVSWYQQALGQGPQFIFQYYREEENGRGNFPPRFSGLQFPNYSSELNVNALELDDSALYLCASSLGAGYDYGYTFGSGTRLTVV.

The chain is built from TRBV28 and TRBJ2-1; D is possibly TRBD2 (5 bases). The CDR3 is 15 amino acids. The V end was cut by 8 bases, the J end by 6 bases, with 20 bases between. CDR1 and CDR2 from the germline V gene are MDHEN and SYDVKM. In nucleotides, the CDR3 is TGTGCCAGCTGTCTGTGGGGAGCCCTCCTCAATGAGCAGTTCTTC. Its protein product is CASCLWGALLNEQFF.

In the case of this clone: The same CDR3 also results from other DNA sequences found in this sample. V gene TRBV5-6 combines with J gene TRBJ2-7, with TRBD1 identical over 9 bases. V was pared by 3 bases and J by 4 bases, with 8 bases of the junction left unmatched. The CDR3 runs to 15 residues. Germline CDR1 and CDR2: SGHDT and YYEEEE. The CDR3: CASSSPQTGGYEQYF. CDR3 bases: TGTGCCAGCAGCTCCCCCCAGACAGGGGGGTACGAGCAGTACTTC.

The chain couples TRBV27 to TRBJ2-2; D not resolved. The CDR3 consists of 14 residues. Per the germline V gene, CDR1 is MNHEY and CDR2 is SMNVEV (reference sequence). Trimming pared 2 bases from V and 2 bases from J, leaving 6 bases between. The CDR3 is CASSLEANTGELFF. CDR3 in DNA: TGTGCCAGCAGTTTAGAGGCTAACACCGGGGAGCTGTTTTTT.

The rearrangement uses TRBV2 and TRBJ2-2; 10 nucleotides agree with TRBD2. This CDR3 comprises 17 residues. The V and J ends lost 3 bases and 3 bases, in that order; junction bases with no gene match: 7. Germline assignment: CDR1 SNHLY and CDR2 FYNNEI. CDR3 region: CASSDLWTSGYTGELFF. CDR3 sequence (DNA): TGTGCCAGCAGTGATCTTTGGACTAGCGGATACACCGGGGAGCTGTTTTTT.

The chain is built from TRBV27 and TRBJ2-1; 13 nucleotides agree with TRBD2. The V and J ends lost 6 bases and 4 bases, in that order; junction bases with no gene match: 6. The CDR3 consists of 16 residues. Germline assignment: CDR1 MNHEY and CDR2 SMNVEV (reference sequence). The CDR3, as DNA: TGTGCCAGCAGCCCACTAGCGGGAGGGCCTTACAATGAGCAGTTCTTC. Translated: CASSPLAGGPYNEQFF.

This clone occurred a few times. The rearrangement uses TRBV30 and TRBJ1-1; no reliable D call. The V end was cut by 3 bases, the J end by 3 bases, with 8 bases between. This CDR3 has 12 residues. Germline V lookup: CDR1 GTSNPN, CDR2 SVGIG (reference sequence). The CDR3 nucleotides read TGTGCCTGGAGACAGATTTACACTGAAGCTTTCTTT. Translating it yields CAWRQIYTEAFF.

In its sample, this clone was seen once. The rearrangement joins TRBV7-9 to TRBJ2-1; D is ambiguous. Germline lookup yields CDR1 SEHNR and CDR2 FQNEAQ (reference sequence). V lost 5 bases and J 9 bases, leaving 8 bases between the germline ends. The CDR3 totals 11 residues. CDR3 DNA: TGTGCCAGCAGCGCGAGTAGTGAGCAGTTCTTC. Amino acids: CASSASSEQFF.

V is TRBV5-6 and J is TRBJ1-3; D uncertain. This CDR3 has 16 amino acids. The germline V gene encodes CDR1 SGHDT and CDR2 YYEEEE. The V end lost 0 bases, the J end lost 0 bases, and 10 bases lay between the germline ends. The CDR3, as DNA: TGTGCCAGCAGCTTGGGCGTCCGGAGCTCTGGAAACACCATATATTTT. Translation gives CASSLGVRSSGNTIYF.

The V call is TRBV4-3, the J call TRBJ1-4; 7 bases agree with TRBD1. CDR1 and CDR2 (germline): LGHNA, YSLEER. This CDR3 has 16 residues. V was clipped by 0 bases and J by 7 bases; unmatched bases: 8. The CDR3 protein is CASSQDLRPGGEKLFF. CDR3 coding DNA: TGCGCCAGCAGCCAAGATCTGAGGCCAGGGGGTGAAAAACTGTTTTTT.

The chain combines TRBV14 with TRBJ2-5; the D gene is possibly TRBD2 (6 bases). Germline assignment: CDR1 SGHDN and CDR2 FVKESK. The CDR3 extends over 14 amino acids. The V gene lost 0 bases and the J gene lost 6 bases, with 11 bases spanning the gap. As DNA, the CDR3 is TGTGCCAGCAGCCAAGATGGTCTAGCGCAGACCCAGTACTTC. This encodes CASSQDGLAQTQYF.